The count of the clone carrying this T cell receptor (beta chain) is one. Repertoires were generated with immunoSEQ multiplex PCR, while TCRdb's copy carries only in-frame clones and drops some. Altogether around 300,000 clones are present, 88% being singletons, with the ten largest covering 6.4%. This sample stems from a study of Ad26.COV2.S vaccination and SARS-CoV-2 variants. Trimming removed 2 bases from V and 15 bases from J, with 14 bases in between. Germline CDR1 MNHEY, CDR2 SVGAGI. The CDR3 is made up of 12 amino acids. Indicated treatment: some 19 received Ad26.COV2.S at low or high dose, single or two shots; about five received placebo; per-sample allocation not given. Day 63 following the first vaccine or placebo injection was when the samples were taken.

The material was peripheral blood, obtained in a trial of Ad26.COV2.S vaccine versus placebo. This TCR was recovered from a person between 18 and 60 years old who received the Ad26.COV2.S COVID-19 vaccine or a placebo. This chain connects TRBV6-5 to TRBJ2-1, with a possible D match to TRBD1 (6 bases). CDR3 bases: TGTGCCAGCAGTTACCCTGGACAGCACATGTTCTTC. It yields the protein CASSYPGQHMFF.